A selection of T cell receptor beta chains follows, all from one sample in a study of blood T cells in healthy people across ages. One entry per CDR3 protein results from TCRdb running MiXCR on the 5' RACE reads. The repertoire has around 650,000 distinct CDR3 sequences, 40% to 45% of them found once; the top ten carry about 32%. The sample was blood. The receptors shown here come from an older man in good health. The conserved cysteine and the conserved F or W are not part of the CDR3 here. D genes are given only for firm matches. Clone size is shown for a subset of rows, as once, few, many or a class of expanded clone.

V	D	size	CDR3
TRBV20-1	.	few	SAQTGRLSYNEQF
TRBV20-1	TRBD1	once	SARVTGLSTDTQY
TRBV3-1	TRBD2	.	ASSQASGGAADTQY
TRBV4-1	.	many	ASSQGTSFAGYT
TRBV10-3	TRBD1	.	ASTWDRDSYEQY
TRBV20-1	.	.	SARDNGKGVGTEAF
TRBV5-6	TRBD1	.	ASSLAGTGPGEKLF
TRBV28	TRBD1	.	ASTLGQGDTDTQY
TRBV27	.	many	ASSPYNPYEQY
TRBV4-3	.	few	ASSQERGPTYEQY
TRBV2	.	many	ASSVYGFEKTQY
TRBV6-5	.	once	ASSYESGNEQF
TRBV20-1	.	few	SARAPTGNYEQY
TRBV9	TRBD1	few	ASSFRQGYNEQF
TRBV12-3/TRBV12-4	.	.	ASGLDGQHQETQY
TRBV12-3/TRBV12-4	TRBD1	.	ASSRTGEAKLF
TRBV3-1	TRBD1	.	ASSQDYRGRNYGYT
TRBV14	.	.	ASSEVGGGSYNEQF
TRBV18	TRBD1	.	ASSLDRANSYNEQF
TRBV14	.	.	AGSLRHGYDTQY
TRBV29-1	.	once	SVESTPGETQY
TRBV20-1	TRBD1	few	SAEGDREETQY
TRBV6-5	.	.	ASSRTGIDEQF
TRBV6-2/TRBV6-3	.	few	ASSYSYRDTKNIQY
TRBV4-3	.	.	ARSHQGTNEKLF
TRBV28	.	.	ASSLLGARGNTGELF
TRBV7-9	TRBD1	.	ASSSGQASYGYT
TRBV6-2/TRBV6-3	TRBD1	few	ASSKGGPNTEAF
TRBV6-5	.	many	ASSYSWRAPETQY